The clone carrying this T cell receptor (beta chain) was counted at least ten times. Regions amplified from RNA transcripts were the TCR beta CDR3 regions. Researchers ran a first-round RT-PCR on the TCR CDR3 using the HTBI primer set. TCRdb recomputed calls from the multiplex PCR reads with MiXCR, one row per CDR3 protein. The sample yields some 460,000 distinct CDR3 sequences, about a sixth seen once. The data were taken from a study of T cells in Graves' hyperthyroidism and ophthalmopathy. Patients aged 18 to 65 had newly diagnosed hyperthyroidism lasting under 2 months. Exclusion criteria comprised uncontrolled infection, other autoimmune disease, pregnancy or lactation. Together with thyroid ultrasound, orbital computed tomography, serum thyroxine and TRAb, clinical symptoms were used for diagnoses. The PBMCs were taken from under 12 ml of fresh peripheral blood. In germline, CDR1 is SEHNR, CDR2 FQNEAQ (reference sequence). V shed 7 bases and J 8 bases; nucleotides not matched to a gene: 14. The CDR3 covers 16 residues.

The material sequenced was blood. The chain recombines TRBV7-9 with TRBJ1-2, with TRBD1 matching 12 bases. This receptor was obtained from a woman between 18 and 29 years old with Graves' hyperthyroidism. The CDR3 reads CASTLYPGQGANGYTF. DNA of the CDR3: TGTGCCAGCACCCTATATCCGGGACAGGGGGCGAACGGCTACACCTTC. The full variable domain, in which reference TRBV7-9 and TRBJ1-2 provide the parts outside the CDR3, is DTGVSQNPRHKITKRGQNVTFRCDPISEHNRLYWYRQTLGQGPEFLTYFQNEAQLEKSRLLSDRFSAERPKGSFSTLEIQRTEQGDSAMYLCASTLYPGQGANGYTFGSGTRLTVV.